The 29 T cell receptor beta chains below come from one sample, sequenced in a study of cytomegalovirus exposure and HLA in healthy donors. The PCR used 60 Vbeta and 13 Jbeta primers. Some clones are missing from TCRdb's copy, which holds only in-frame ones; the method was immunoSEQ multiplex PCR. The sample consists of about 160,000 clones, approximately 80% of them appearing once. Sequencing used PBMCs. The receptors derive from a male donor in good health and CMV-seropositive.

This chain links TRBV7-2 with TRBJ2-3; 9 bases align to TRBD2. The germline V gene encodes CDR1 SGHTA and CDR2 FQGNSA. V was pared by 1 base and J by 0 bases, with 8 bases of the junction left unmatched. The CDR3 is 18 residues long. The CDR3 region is CASSLGAGGGLSTDTQYF. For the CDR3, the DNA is TGTGCCAGCAGCTTAGGGGCGGGAGGGGGTCTAAGCACAGATACGCAGTATTTT.

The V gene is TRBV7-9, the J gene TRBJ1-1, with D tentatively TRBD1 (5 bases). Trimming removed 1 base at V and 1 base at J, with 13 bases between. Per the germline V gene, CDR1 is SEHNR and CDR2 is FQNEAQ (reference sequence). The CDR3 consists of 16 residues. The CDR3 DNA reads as TGTGCCAGCAGCTTAGTTATAGGGGTTGGGAACACTGAAGCTTTCTTT. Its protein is CASSLVIGVGNTEAFF.

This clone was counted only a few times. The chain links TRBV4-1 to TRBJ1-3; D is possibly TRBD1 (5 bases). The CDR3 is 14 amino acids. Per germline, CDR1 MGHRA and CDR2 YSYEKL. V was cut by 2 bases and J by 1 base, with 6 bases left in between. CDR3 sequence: CASSQQGSGNTIYF. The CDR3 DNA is TGCGCCAGCAGCCAACAGGGATCTGGAAACACCATATATTTT.

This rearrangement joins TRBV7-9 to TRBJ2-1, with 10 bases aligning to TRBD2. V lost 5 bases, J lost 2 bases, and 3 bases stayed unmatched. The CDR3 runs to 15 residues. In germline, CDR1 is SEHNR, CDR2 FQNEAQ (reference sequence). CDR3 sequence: CASSLLAGAYNEQFF. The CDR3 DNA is TGTGCCAGCAGCCTTCTAGCGGGAGCCTACAATGAGCAGTTCTTC.

The CDR3 loop is CASSLGEMNTEAFF. The CDR3 region has the DNA TGTGCCAGCAGCTTAGGCGAGATGAACACTGAAGCTTTCTTT. V and J are TRBV7-9 and TRBJ1-1; no reliable D call. Germline V gene data show CDR1 as SEHNR and CDR2 as FQNEAQ (reference sequence). Trimming stripped 1 base from V and 0 bases from J, with 6 bases between. The CDR3 extends over 14 amino acids.

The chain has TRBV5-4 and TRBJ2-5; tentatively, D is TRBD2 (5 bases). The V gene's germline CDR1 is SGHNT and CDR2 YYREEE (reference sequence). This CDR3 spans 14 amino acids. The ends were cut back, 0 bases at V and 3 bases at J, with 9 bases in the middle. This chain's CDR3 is CASSLEGREETQYF. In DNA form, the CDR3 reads TGTGCCAGCAGCTTGGAAGGGAGAGAAGAGACCCAGTACTTC.

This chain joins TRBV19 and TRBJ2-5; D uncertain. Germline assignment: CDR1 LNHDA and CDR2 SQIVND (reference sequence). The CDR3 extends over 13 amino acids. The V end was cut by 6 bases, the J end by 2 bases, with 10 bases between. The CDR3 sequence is CASSLQLQETQYF. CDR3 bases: TGTGCCAGTAGCTTACAATTACAAGAGACCCAGTACTTC.

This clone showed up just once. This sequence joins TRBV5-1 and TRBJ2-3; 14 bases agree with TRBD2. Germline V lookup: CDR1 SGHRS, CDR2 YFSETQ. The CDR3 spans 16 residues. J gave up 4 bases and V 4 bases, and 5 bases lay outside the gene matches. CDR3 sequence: CASSTGTSGRSDTQYF. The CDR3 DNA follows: TGCGCCAGCAGCACCGGGACTAGCGGGAGATCAGATACGCAGTATTTT.

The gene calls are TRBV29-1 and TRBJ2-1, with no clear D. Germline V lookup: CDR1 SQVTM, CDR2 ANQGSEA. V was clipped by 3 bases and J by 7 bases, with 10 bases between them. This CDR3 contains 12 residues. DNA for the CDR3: TGCAGCGTTGATTCCGGTTGGAATGAGCAGTTCTTC. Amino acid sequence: CSVDSGWNEQFF.

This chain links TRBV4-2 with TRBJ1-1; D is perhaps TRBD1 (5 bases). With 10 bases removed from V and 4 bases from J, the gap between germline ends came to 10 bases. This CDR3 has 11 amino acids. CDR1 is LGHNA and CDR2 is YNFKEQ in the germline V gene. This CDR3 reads CAISGGTEAFF. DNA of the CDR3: TGTGCCATTTCGGGGGGCACTGAAGCTTTCTTT.

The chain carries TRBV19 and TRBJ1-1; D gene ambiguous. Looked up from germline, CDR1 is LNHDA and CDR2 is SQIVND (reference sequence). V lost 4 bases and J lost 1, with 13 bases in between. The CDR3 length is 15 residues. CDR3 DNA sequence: TGTGCCAGTAGTACGGGATGGGCCCCGAACACTGAAGCTTTCTTT. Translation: CASSTGWAPNTEAFF.

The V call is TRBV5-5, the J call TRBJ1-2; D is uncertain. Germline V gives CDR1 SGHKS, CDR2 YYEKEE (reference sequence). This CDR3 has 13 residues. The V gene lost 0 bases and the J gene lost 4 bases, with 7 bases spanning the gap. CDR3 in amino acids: CASSLGGGYGYTF. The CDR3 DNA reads TGTGCCAGCAGCTTGGGGGGAGGCTATGGCTACACCTTC.

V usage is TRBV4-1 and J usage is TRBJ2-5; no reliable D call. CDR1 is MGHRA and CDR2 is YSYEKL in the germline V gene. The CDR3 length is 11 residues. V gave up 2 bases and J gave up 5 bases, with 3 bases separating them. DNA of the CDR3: TGCGCCAGCAGCCAATCGGAGACCCAGTACTTC. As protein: CASSQSETQYF.

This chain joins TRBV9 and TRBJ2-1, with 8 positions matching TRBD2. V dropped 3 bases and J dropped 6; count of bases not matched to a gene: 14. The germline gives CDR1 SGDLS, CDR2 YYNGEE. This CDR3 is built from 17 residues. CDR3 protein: CASSGAEGSGMINEQFF. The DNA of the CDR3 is TGTGCCAGCAGCGGGGCGGAAGGTAGCGGGATGATCAATGAGCAGTTCTTC.

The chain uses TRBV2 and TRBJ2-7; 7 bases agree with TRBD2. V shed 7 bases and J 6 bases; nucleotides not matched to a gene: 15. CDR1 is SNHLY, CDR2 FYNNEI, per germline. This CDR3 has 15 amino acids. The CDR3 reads CASIVVLAVGREQYF. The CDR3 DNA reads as TGTGCCAGCATTGTGGTGCTAGCGGTAGGTCGCGAGCAGTACTTC.

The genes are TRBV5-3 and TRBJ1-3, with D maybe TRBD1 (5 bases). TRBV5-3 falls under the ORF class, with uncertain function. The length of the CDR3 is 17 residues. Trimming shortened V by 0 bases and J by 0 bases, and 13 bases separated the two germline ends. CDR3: CARSLVGTPSSGNTIYF. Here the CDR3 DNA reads TGTGCCAGAAGCTTGGTAGGGACTCCGAGCTCTGGAAACACCATATATTTT.

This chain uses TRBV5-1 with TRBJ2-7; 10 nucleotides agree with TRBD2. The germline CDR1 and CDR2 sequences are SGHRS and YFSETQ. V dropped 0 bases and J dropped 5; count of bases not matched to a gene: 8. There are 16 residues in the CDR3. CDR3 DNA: TGCGCCAGCAGCTTGGTTCCTAGCGGGAGAGGGGACGAGCAGTACTTC. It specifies CASSLVPSGRGDEQYF.

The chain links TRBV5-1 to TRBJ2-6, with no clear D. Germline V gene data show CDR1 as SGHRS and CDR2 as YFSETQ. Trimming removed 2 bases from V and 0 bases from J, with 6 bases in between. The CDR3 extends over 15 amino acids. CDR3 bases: TGCGCCAGCAGCTTCTCGTCCTCTGGGGCCAACGTCCTGACTTTC. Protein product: CASSFSSSGANVLTF.

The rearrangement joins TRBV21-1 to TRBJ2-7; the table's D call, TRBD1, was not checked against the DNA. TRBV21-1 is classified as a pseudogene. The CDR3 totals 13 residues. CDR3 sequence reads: CASSKTETYEQYF. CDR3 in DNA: TGTGCCAGCAGCAAAACAGAAACCTACGAGCAGTACTTC.

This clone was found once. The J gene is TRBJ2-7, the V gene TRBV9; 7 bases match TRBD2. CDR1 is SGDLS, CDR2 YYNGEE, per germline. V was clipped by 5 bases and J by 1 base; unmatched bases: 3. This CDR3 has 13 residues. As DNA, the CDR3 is TGTGCCAGCAGGGGAGCGGGATCCTACGAGCAGTACTTC. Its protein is CASRGAGSYEQYF.

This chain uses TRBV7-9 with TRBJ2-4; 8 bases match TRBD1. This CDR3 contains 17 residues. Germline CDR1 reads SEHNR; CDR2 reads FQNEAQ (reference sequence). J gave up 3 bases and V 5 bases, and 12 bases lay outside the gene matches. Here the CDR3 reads CASSKGQATSGKNIQYF. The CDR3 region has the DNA TGTGCCAGCAGCAAGGGACAGGCTACATCGGGCAAAAACATTCAGTACTTC.

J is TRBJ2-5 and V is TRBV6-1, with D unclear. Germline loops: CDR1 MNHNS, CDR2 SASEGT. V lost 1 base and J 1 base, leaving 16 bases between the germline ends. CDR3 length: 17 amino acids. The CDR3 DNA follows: TGTGCCAGCAGTGAAGGGGTCAGGAAAGGTTCCCAAGAGACCCAGTACTTC. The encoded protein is CASSEGVRKGSQETQYF.

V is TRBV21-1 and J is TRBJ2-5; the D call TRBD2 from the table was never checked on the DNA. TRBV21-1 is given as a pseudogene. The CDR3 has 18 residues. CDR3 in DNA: TGTGCCAGCAGCAAAGGCCTCACTAGCGGGAGGGCCCAGGAGACCCAGTACTTC. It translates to CASSKGLTSGRAQETQYF.

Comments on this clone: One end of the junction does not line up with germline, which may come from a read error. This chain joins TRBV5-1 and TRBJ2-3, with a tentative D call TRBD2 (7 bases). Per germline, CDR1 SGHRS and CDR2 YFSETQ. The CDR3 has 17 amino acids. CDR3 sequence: CASSLLGGGPSTDTQYF. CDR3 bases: TGCGCTAGCAGCCTTTTAGGGGGAGGGCCAAGCACAGATACGCAGTATTTT.

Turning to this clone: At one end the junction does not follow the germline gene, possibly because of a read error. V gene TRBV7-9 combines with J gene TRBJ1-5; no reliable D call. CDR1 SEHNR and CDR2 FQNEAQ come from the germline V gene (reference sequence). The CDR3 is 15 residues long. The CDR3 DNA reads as TGTTCCAGCAGCTTTCCGGAAGAAAGACTGCAGCCCCAGCATTTT. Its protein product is CSSSFPEERLQPQHF.

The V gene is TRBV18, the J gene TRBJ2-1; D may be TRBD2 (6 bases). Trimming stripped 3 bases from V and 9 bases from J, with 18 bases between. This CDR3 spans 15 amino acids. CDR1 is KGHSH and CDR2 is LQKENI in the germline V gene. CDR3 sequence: CASSPMTRRKGEQFF. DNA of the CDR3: TGTGCCAGCTCACCTATGACTAGACGAAAGGGTGAGCAGTTCTTC.

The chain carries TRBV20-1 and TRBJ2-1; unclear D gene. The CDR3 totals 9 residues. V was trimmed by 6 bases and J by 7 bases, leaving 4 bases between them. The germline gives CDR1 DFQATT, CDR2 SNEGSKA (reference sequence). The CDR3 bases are TGCAGTGCGAGGAATGAGCAGTTCTTC. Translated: CSARNEQFF.

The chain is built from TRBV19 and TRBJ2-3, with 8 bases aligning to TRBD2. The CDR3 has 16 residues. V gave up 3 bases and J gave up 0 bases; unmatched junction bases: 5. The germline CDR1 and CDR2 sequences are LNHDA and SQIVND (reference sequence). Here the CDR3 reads CASSIRGGGSTDTQYF. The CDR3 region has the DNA TGTGCCAGTAGTATTAGGGGCGGGGGGAGCACAGATACGCAGTATTTT.

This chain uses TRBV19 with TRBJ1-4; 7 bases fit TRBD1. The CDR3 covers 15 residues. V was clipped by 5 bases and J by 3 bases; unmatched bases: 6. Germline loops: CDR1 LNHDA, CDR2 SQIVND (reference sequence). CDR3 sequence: CASSLLQGSNEKLFF. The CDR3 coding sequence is TGTGCCAGTAGTTTGCTACAGGGGTCTAATGAAAAACTGTTTTTT.